Listed below are T cell receptor beta chains from one sample, sequenced in a study of Ad26.COV2.S vaccination and SARS-CoV-2 variants. Generated by immunoSEQ multiplex PCR, the TCRdb table keeps only in-frame clones and is missing some. The table records approximately 500,000 clones, roughly 87% of them present only once. Sequencing was performed on peripheral blood, taken in a trial of Ad26.COV2.S vaccine versus placebo. Receptors originate from a person between 18 and 65 years old who received the Ad26.COV2.S COVID-19 vaccine or a placebo. Both conserved end residues are part of each CDR3. A D gene is named only where the DNA matches it firmly. A clone size is listed for some rows: how often the clone was seen (once, few, many), or a class if it is expanded.

NA TRBJ2-4 NA TRBV11-2 CASSLGWAGYAKNIQYF TGTGCCAGCAGCTTAGGCTGGGCGGGATACGCCAAAAACATTCAGTACTTC
TRBD1 TRBJ2-1 NA TRBV7-3 CASSSTLTGGPYNEQFF TGTGCCAGCAGCTCGACCCTGACAGGGGGACCCTACAATGAGCAGTTCTTC
NA TRBJ1-5 NA TRBV7-8 CASSSVGNQPQHF TGTGCCAGCAGCTCGGTCGGCAATCAGCCCCAGCATTTT
NA TRBJ1-1 NA TRBV30 CAWRQQGEAFF TGTGCCTGGAGACAACAGGGTGAAGCTTTCTTT
NA TRBJ1-2 NA TRBV24-1 CATQGSNYGYTF TGTGCCACTCAGGGCTCTAACTATGGCTACACCTTC
NA TRBJ2-3 NA TRBV9 CASTRTLSTDTQYF TGTGCCAGCACGCGGACCCTTAGCACAGATACGCAGTATTTT
NA TRBJ1-1 NA TRBV7-9 CASSSPQGNTEAFF TGTGCCAGCAGCTCGCCACAGGGGAACACTGAAGCTTTCTTT
NA TRBJ1-2 NA TRBV29-1 CSAGGGYTF TGCAGCGCCGGGGGTGGCTACACCTTC
TRBD1 TRBJ1-2 NA TRBV5-6 CASSWLGQGQNYGYTF TGTGCCAGCAGCTGGCTAGGACAGGGGCAGAACTATGGCTACACCTTC
TRBD1 TRBJ1-4 NA TRBV5-3 CARSYSLTGFPNEKLFF TGTGCCAGAAGCTACTCACTGACAGGGTTCCCAAACGAAAAACTGTTTTTT
TRBD1 TRBJ2-1 NA TRBV7-9 CASSSGTGGNNEQFF TGTGCCAGCAGCTCAGGGACAGGGGGCAACAATGAGCAGTTCTTC
NA TRBJ1-5 NA TRBV3-1/TRBV3-2 CASSQDGSVPNQPQHF TGTGCCAGCAGCCAAGATGGTTCAGTACCCAATCAGCCCCAGCATTTT
TRBD1 TRBJ2-7 once TRBV11-1 CASSSDRGPYEQYF TGTGCCAGCAGCTCCGACAGGGGACCCTACGAGCAGTACTTC
NA TRBJ1-1 once TRBV6-2/TRBV6-3 CASSPRPSGAYEAFF TGTGCCAGCAGTCCCCGTCCGAGCGGCGCCTATGAAGCTTTCTTT
TRBD2 TRBJ2-1 NA TRBV28 CASRWTSGRRGSYNEQFF TGTGCCAGCCGCTGGACTAGCGGGAGAAGAGGCTCCTACAATGAGCAGTTCTTC
NA TRBJ1-1 NA TRBV30 CAWSRPQSRAEAFF TGTGCCTGGAGCAGACCGCAAAGCAGGGCTGAAGCTTTCTTT
NA TRBJ2-3 NA TRBV27 CASSFLAKDQDTQYF TGTGCCAGCAGTTTTTTAGCGAAAGATCAGGATACGCAGTATTTT
NA TRBJ2-2 NA TRBV2 CASSTHSAGELFF TGTGCCAGCAGTACTCATAGCGCCGGGGAGCTGTTTTTT
NA TRBJ2-3 NA TRBV7-9 CASSLGETSTDTQYF TGTGCCAGCAGCTTAGGAGAGACTAGCACAGATACGCAGTATTTT
TRBD1 TRBJ1-6 NA TRBV27 CASSLPRGKNSPLHF TGTGCCAGCAGTCTCCCCAGGGGGAAGAATTCACCCCTCCACTTT
NA TRBJ1-4 NA TRBV25-1 CASGPGSNEKLFF TGTGCCAGCGGTCCGGGTAGTAATGAAAAACTGTTTTTT
NA TRBJ1-4 NA TRBV30 CAWSRPAPEINEKLFF TGTGCCTGGAGTCGACCAGCCCCAGAAATCAATGAAAAACTGTTTTTT
NA TRBJ2-2 NA TRBV7-3 CASAIQTSLGTGELFF TGTGCCAGCGCGATTCAGACAAGCTTAGGAACCGGGGAGCTGTTTTTT
TRBD2 TRBJ2-1 few TRBV5-8 CASSGTRLAGRGEQFF TGTGCCAGCAGCGGAACACGACTAGCGGGAAGGGGCGAGCAGTTCTTC
TRBD2 TRBJ2-7 NA TRBV27 CASRIAGVLGEQYF TGTGCCAGCAGAATAGCGGGAGTCTTGGGCGAGCAGTACTTC
NA TRBJ2-7 NA TRBV7-2 CASSLGRSYEQYF TGTGCCAGCAGCTTAGGGCGGAGCTACGAGCAGTACTTC
NA TRBJ1-4 NA TRBV24-1 CATSDSGPNEKLFF TGTGCCACCAGTGATTCCGGGCCGAATGAAAAACTGTTTTTT
TRBD1 TRBJ2-7 NA TRBV10-3 CAISVGQGYEQYF TGTGCCATCAGTGTTGGACAGGGCTACGAGCAGTACTTC
NA TRBJ2-1 NA TRBV6-2/TRBV6-3 CASSTPGTRSYNEQFF TGTGCCAGCAGCACTCCCGGGACCCGCTCCTACAATGAGCAGTTCTTC
TRBD2 TRBJ2-1 NA TRBV6-5 CASSREGRVGNEQFF TGTGCCAGCAGCCGGGAAGGGAGGGTCGGGAATGAGCAGTTCTTC
TRBD1 TRBJ1-2 once TRBV11-2 CASSLGQGVRGYTF TGTGCCAGCAGCTTGGGACAGGGGGTCCGTGGCTACACCTTC
NA TRBJ1-1 NA TRBV29-1 CSAYEGRTEAFF TGCAGCGCATATGAGGGAAGGACTGAAGCTTTCTTT
NA TRBJ1-5 once TRBV5-1 CASSPGGGLNQPQHF TGCGCCAGCAGCCCGGGGGGCGGACTCAATCAGCCCCAGCATTTT
NA TRBJ1-1 NA TRBV7-2 CASTQTGQTNTEAFF TGTGCCAGCACCCAAACGGGGCAGACGAACACTGAAGCTTTCTTT
NA TRBJ1-4 NA TRBV4-1 CASSHPQGSDEKLFF TGCGCCAGCAGCCATCCACAGGGCTCTGATGAAAAACTGTTTTTT
TRBD2 TRBJ2-1 NA TRBV29-1 CSVEGLAGREQFF TGCAGCGTTGAAGGACTAGCGGGGAGAGAGCAGTTCTTC
TRBD2 TRBJ2-7 NA TRBV4-3 CASSQGLAHYEQYF TGCGCCAGCAGCCAAGGACTAGCCCACTACGAGCAGTACTTC
NA TRBJ2-2 NA TRBV7-8 CASTRGRAHTGELFF TGTGCCAGCACGAGGGGGAGGGCGCACACCGGGGAGCTGTTTTTT
TRBD1 TRBJ1-1 NA TRBV7-2 CASGNRGGNTEAFF TGTGCCAGCGGGAACAGGGGAGGGAACACTGAAGCTTTCTTT
TRBD2 TRBJ2-2 NA TRBV30 CAWSRGEGTNTGELFF TGTGCCTGGAGTCGCGGGGAGGGAACGAACACCGGGGAGCTGTTTTTT
NA TRBJ2-5 NA TRBV7-2 CASSLVEETQYF TGTGCCAGCAGCTTAGTAGAAGAGACCCAGTACTTC
TRBD1 TRBJ2-5 NA TRBV5-6 CASSLGGQGAQETQYF TGTGCCAGCAGCTTAGGAGGACAGGGGGCCCAAGAGACCCAGTACTTC